One sample yielded the 30 T cell receptor beta chains listed below, sequenced in a study of CD8 T cells in ankylosing spondylitis. TCRdb processed the 5' RACE reads anew with MiXCR; each CDR3 protein has one entry. The table includes a few hundred thousand distinct CDR3 sequences, approximately 20% detected once. Study results and limitations: Seven to nine highly homologous variants made up a TCR beta motif that seemed to typify ankylosing spondylitis blood.

Antigens of these TCRs are unknown. The sequenced sample was blood, either unsorted or a sorted T cell fraction (not recorded which). The receptors here all came from a male donor with ankylosing spondylitis.

The rearrangement joins TRBV7-9 to TRBJ1-6; possible D gene TRBD1, 5 bases. Germline V CDR1 and CDR2: SEHNR, FQNEAQ (reference sequence). The CDR3 totals 15 residues. Trimming shortened V by 3 bases and J by 8 bases, and 14 bases separated the two germline ends. For the CDR3, the DNA is TGTGCCAGCAGCTTGGTCCAGGGCGCGGATTCACCCCTCCACTTT. Translation gives CASSLVQGADSPLHF.

The rearrangement links TRBV6-5 to TRBJ2-7; 10 positions agree with TRBD1. Germline V gene data show CDR1 as MNHEY and CDR2 as SVGAGI. The CDR3 has 17 residues. With 6 bases clipped from V and 4 bases from J, the junction kept 15 bases outside the gene matches. CDR3 loop: CASRFSQGPGQGYEQYF. CDR3 in DNA: TGTGCCAGCAGATTCTCACAGGGGCCGGGACAGGGGTACGAGCAGTACTTC.

This clonotype showed up just a few times. J is TRBJ1-1 and V is TRBV29-1; D perhaps matches TRBD1 (6 bases). Trimming removed 6 bases from V and 0 bases from J, with 11 bases in between. Germline CDR1 is SQVTM and CDR2 is ANQGSEA. The CDR3 spans 13 residues. CDR3 bases: TGCAGCGTGAAGACAGGTATGAACACTGAAGCTTTCTTT. Translating gives CSVKTGMNTEAFF.

The rearrangement links TRBV4-1 to TRBJ2-7; D is unresolved. CDR1 is MGHRA, CDR2 YSYEKL, per germline. The CDR3 consists of 16 residues. The V end was cut by 0 bases, the J end by 7 bases, with 19 bases between. The CDR3 here is CASSQDLGQWKREQYF. In nucleotides, the CDR3 is TGCGCCAGCAGCCAAGATTTAGGGCAGTGGAAACGGGAGCAGTACTTC.

V usage is TRBV11-2 and J usage is TRBJ2-5, with D unclear. CDR3 length: 14 amino acids. In germline, CDR1 is SGHAT, CDR2 FQNNGV. V lost 8 bases to trimming and J lost 2 bases, with 15 bases between them. The DNA for the CDR3 is TGTGCCAGCGCTTTATCAGGACGGCAAGAGACCCAGTACTTC. Protein product: CASALSGRQETQYF.

This sequence joins TRBV12-3 or TRBV12-4 and TRBJ2-1; the match to TRBD2 covers 14 bases. The CDR3 has 16 amino acids. Trimming took 5 bases from V and 8 from J; bases not matched to a gene: 8. This CDR3 is CASSPRLAGGSDEQFF. CDR3 nucleotides: TGTGCCAGCAGTCCTAGACTAGCGGGAGGGAGCGATGAGCAGTTCTTC.

This clonotype was counted a few times. The rearrangement links TRBV5-1 to TRBJ2-5; 7 nucleotides line up with TRBD2. Per the germline V gene, CDR1 is SGHRS and CDR2 is YFSETQ. V lost 4 bases, J lost 2 bases, and 5 bases stayed unmatched. This CDR3 is built from 14 residues. The CDR3 loop reads CASSEGGRQETQYF. The DNA of the CDR3 is TGCGCCAGCAGCGAGGGAGGGCGGCAAGAGACCCAGTACTTC.

This clonotype came up a few times. The V call is TRBV20-1, the J call TRBJ1-2, with D hard to call. The CDR3 is 12 residues long. CDR1 and CDR2 (germline): DFQATT, SNEGSKA (reference sequence). V lost 2 bases to trimming and J lost 2 bases, with 6 bases between them. The CDR3 sequence: CSARRINYGYTF. In nucleotides, the CDR3 is TGCAGTGCTAGACGGATCAACTATGGCTACACCTTC.

This chain connects TRBV5-4 to TRBJ2-5; D unresolved. CDR1 and CDR2 (germline): SGHNT, YYREEE (reference sequence). This CDR3 comprises 14 residues. The ends were cut back, 4 bases at V and 2 bases at J, with 12 bases in the middle. CDR3 nucleotide sequence: TGTGCCAGCAGCCGCCAACTGATGCAAGAGACCCAGTACTTC. This codes for CASSRQLMQETQYF.

This clonotype was counted only a few times. The chain couples TRBV3-1 to TRBJ1-1; D is perhaps TRBD1 (5 bases). Germline loops: CDR1 LGHDT, CDR2 YNNKEL (reference sequence). The CDR3 has 11 amino acids. V shed 6 bases and J shed 10 bases, with 12 bases lying between them. The CDR3: CASRGGGRAFF. Here the CDR3 DNA reads TGTGCCAGCAGGGGGGGGGGACGAGCTTTCTTT.

The gene calls are TRBV29-1 and TRBJ2-6; D might be TRBD1 or TRBD2, each matching 5 bases. The CDR3 contains 17 residues. Germline V gene sequence: CDR1 SQVTM, CDR2 ANQGSEA. V was trimmed by 1 base and J by 0 bases, leaving 13 bases between them. In DNA form, the CDR3 reads TGCAGCGTTGAAGGGGGGACGGCTAGCTCTGGGGCCAACGTCCTGACTTTC. It is translated as CSVEGGTASSGANVLTF.

The chain recombines TRBV5-1 with TRBJ1-1; 8 bases map to TRBD1. Trimming took 4 bases from V and 1 from J; bases not matched to a gene: 6. The CDR3 totals 15 residues. The germline CDR1 and CDR2 sequences are SGHRS and YFSETQ. As DNA, the CDR3 is TGCGCCAGCAGCCAGCAGGGGGCGCAGAACACTGAAGCTTTCTTT. Amino acids: CASSQQGAQNTEAFF.

In its sample, this clonotype was seen many times. V and J are TRBV5-5 and TRBJ2-5; a possible D gene is TRBD1 (6 bases). The CDR3 is made up of 15 amino acids. V lost 6 bases and J lost 5, with 20 bases in between. CDR1 is SGHKS, CDR2 YYEKEE, per germline (reference sequence). The chain's CDR3 is CASNRDTVPRETQYF. CDR3 coding DNA: TGTGCCAGCAACCGGGACACCGTCCCCCGTGAGACCCAGTACTTC.

V gene TRBV5-1 combines with J gene TRBJ1-1; 11 bases match TRBD1. Looked up from germline, CDR1 is SGHRS and CDR2 is YFSETQ. This CDR3 is built from 14 residues. V lost 4 bases to trimming and J lost 5 bases; unmatched junction nucleotides: 4. CDR3: CASSRGTGGTEAFF. CDR3 DNA sequence: TGCGCCAGCAGCCGCGGGACAGGGGGTACTGAAGCTTTCTTT. Full variable domain (rest looked up from reference TRBV5-1 and TRBJ1-1): KAGVTQTPRYLIKTRGQQVTLSCSPISGHRSVSWYQQTPGQGLQFLFEYFSETQRNKGNFPGRFSGRQFSNSRSEMNVSTLELGDSALYLCASSRGTGGTEAFFGQGTRLTVV.

This clonotype has only a few counts. The genes are TRBV7-8 and TRBJ1-4, with no clear D. This CDR3 comprises 15 residues. From germline, CDR1 is SGHVS and CDR2 FQNEAQ. The germline V and J ends were trimmed by 3 bases and 4 bases, with 12 bases remaining between them. CDR3 sequence (DNA): TGTGCCAGCAGCTTGGTTGGACCGGTTAATGAAAAACTGTTTTTT. Residues: CASSLVGPVNEKLFF.

This clonotype was picked up a small number of times. V usage is TRBV28 and J usage is TRBJ2-5; D possibly corresponds to TRBD2 (6 bases). Germline CDR1 is MDHEN and CDR2 is SYDVKM. The ends were cut back, 4 bases at V and 2 bases at J, with 26 bases in the middle. The CDR3 sequence is 19 residues long. CDR3 bases: TGTGCCAGCAGTTCCCCCGGGGGTCGCGGGGCATCCGCTCAAGAGACCCAGTACTTC. Translation gives CASSSPGGRGASAQETQYF.

The rearrangement uses TRBV5-1 and TRBJ1-3; TRBD1 matches 8 bases. V lost 0 bases and J lost 4; bases outside the gene matches: 9. Germline V gene lookup returns CDR1 SGHRS and CDR2 YFSETQ. The CDR3 contains 17 residues. In nucleotides, the CDR3 is TGCGCCAGCAGCTTGGCAGGACAGGGTTTGGGAGGAAACACCATATATTTT. Translation gives CASSLAGQGLGGNTIYF.

The chain links TRBV20-1 to TRBJ1-1, with 10 positions matching TRBD1. This CDR3 comprises 13 residues. Trimming removed 5 bases from V and 6 bases from J; junction bases left unmatched: 6. Per germline, CDR1 DFQATT and CDR2 SNEGSKA (reference sequence). Here the CDR3 reads CSAARDRGSEAFF. DNA of the CDR3: TGCAGTGCTGCACGGGACAGGGGTTCTGAAGCTTTCTTT.

In this sample, this clonotype turned up many times. The genes are TRBV29-1 and TRBJ2-1, with 8 nucleotides matching TRBD2. This CDR3 spans 13 amino acids. V lost 6 bases and J lost 7; bases outside the gene matches: 8. The V gene's germline CDR1 is SQVTM and CDR2 ANQGSEA. CDR3 nucleotide sequence: TGCAGCGTGGGAAGCGGGAGTTTGAATGAGCAGTTCTTC. Amino acids: CSVGSGSLNEQFF.

This clonotype was counted a few times. J is TRBJ2-3 and V is TRBV6-5, with 8 positions matching TRBD1. The CDR3 consists of 15 residues. Germline CDR1 is MNHEY and CDR2 is SVGAGI. The J segment lost 2 bases and the V segment lost 1 base, leaving 2 bases of the junction unmatched. The CDR3 loop is CASSYWDRPTDTQYF. In DNA form, the CDR3 reads TGTGCCAGCAGTTACTGGGACAGGCCCACAGATACGCAGTATTTT.

This clonotype was detected only a few times. The chain links TRBV28 to TRBJ1-4, with TRBD1 matching 7 bases. Germline V gene data show CDR1 as MDHEN and CDR2 as SYDVKM. V shed 7 bases, J shed 6 bases, and the junction held 2 bases outside the gene matches. The CDR3 has 12 amino acids. The CDR3 region has the DNA TGTGCCAGCAATACAGGGGATGAAAAACTGTTTTTT. Translated, it gives CASNTGDEKLFF.

The rearrangement uses TRBV10-1 and TRBJ1-1, with D possibly matching TRBD1 (5 bases). This CDR3 contains 15 residues. The V and J ends lost 2 bases and 1 base respectively, with 11 bases between them. CDR1 and CDR2 from the germline V gene are WNHNN and SYGVQD (reference sequence). The CDR3 loop reads CASSEARGENTEAFF. For the CDR3, the DNA is TGCGCCAGCAGTGAGGCTCGGGGGGAGAACACTGAAGCTTTCTTT.

This clonotype has only a few counts. The J gene is TRBJ1-2, the V gene TRBV12-5; a possible D gene is TRBD1 (5 bases). Per germline, CDR1 LGHNT and CDR2 FRNRAP. The CDR3 has 16 residues. Trimming stripped 5 bases from V and 6 bases from J, with 22 bases between. The chain's CDR3 is CASGPQGRKGYDGYTF. CDR3 in DNA: TGTGCTAGTGGTCCTCAGGGCAGGAAGGGGTATGATGGCTACACCTTC.

This clonotype was recorded a few times. The V and J genes are TRBV7-7 and TRBJ1-6, with 7 bases that match TRBD1. CDR1 is SSHAT, CDR2 FNYEAQ, per germline (reference sequence). V gave up 4 bases and J gave up 13 bases; unmatched junction bases: 22. This CDR3 contains 18 residues. The DNA for the CDR3 is TGTGCCAGCAGCTCCCGGACAGGATTTTATACTTATTTCAACCCCCTCCACTTT. This gives the protein CASSSRTGFYTYFNPLHF.

V usage is TRBV28 and J usage is TRBJ2-7; a possible D gene is TRBD1 (6 bases). CDR1 MDHEN and CDR2 SYDVKM come from the germline V gene. The CDR3 length is 15 residues. V was shortened by 3 bases and J by 3 bases, with 15 bases between the two germline ends. The CDR3 is CASSLEQTGYYEQYF. The CDR3 region has the DNA TGTGCCAGCAGTTTGGAACAGACAGGCTACTACGAGCAGTACTTC.

This clonotype was counted at least ten times. CDR3 in DNA: TGCAGCGACCGACAGTCCCCCAGCAATGAGCAGTTCTTC. Translated, it gives CSDRQSPSNEQFF. The V call is TRBV29-1, the J call TRBJ2-1; possibly TRBD1 for D (5 bases). This CDR3 is 13 amino acids long. V was cut by 7 bases and J by 6 bases, with 16 bases left in between. CDR1 and CDR2 (germline): SQVTM, ANQGSEA.

This clonotype was seen many times. V usage is TRBV5-1 and J usage is TRBJ2-3; TRBD2 aligns across 9 bases. Germline V lookup: CDR1 SGHRS, CDR2 YFSETQ. The CDR3 spans 18 residues. Trimming cost V 2 bases and J 2 bases; bases outside gene matches: 12. The DNA for the CDR3 is TGCGCCAGCAGCTTCCTCCCCTCGACTAGCGGAATCACAGATACGCAGTATTTT. Amino acid sequence: CASSFLPSTSGITDTQYF.

There are many counts of this clonotype. Compared with germline, one end of the junction differs, possibly owing to a read error. The J gene is TRBJ2-7, the V gene TRBV7-7; D not certain. CDR1 and CDR2 from the germline V gene are SSHAT and FNYEAQ (reference sequence). The CDR3 extends over 15 amino acids. CDR3 bases: TGTGCTAGCAGCTTAGCCGACGACATCTCCTACGAGCAGTACTTC. Translating it yields CASSLADDISYEQYF.

The table lists this clonotype with a few counts. This chain links TRBV5-1 with TRBJ2-1; D call uncertain. CDR1 and CDR2 (germline): SGHRS, YFSETQ. The germline V and J ends were trimmed by 0 bases and 1 base, with 11 bases remaining between them. The CDR3 extends over 16 amino acids. DNA for the CDR3: TGCGCCAGCAGCTTGGCGGCAGCGAGTTCCTACAATGAGCAGTTCTTC. Encoded protein: CASSLAAASSYNEQFF.

This clonotype was counted between two and nine times. V is TRBV2 and J is TRBJ2-1; 9 positions match TRBD2. Germline CDR1 SNHLY, CDR2 FYNNEI. This CDR3 has 14 amino acids. After removal of 5 bases from V and 8 bases from J, the junction contained 7 bases not matched to a gene. The CDR3 DNA is TGTGCCAGCAGTCAGGAAGCGGGGGGCGATGAGCAGTTCTTC. Its protein product is CASSQEAGGDEQFF.